The present TCR beta chain was sequenced within a study of blood T cell repertoires in COVID-19. Whole-study context: The study drew acute and convalescent COVID-19 samples from the United States, Italy and Spain. In each case, the material was cDNA or gDNA derived from T cells, B-cell-depleted T cells, or PBMCs.

Data came from immunoSEQ multiplex PCR; TCRdb stores just in-frame clones and leaves some out. The profile shows around 63,000 clones, over 55% of them singletons. This clone was found a few times. J gave up 4 bases and V 2 bases, and 3 bases lay outside the gene matches. This CDR3 is built from 15 residues. CDR1 is LNHDA, CDR2 SQIVND, per germline (reference sequence). The sequence was obtained from a woman in her 70s with COVID-19, enrolled during active disease. The sample was peripheral blood. The genes are TRBV19 and TRBJ2-5; TRBD2 aligns across 11 bases. The CDR3: CASSIYGTSGETQYF. CDR3 DNA sequence: TGTGCCAGTAGTATATATGGGACTAGCGGAGAGACCCAGTACTTC.